This entry describes one T cell receptor beta chain. Its antigen is undetermined. The ends lost 3 bases at V and 4 bases at J; junction bases unmatched: 12. This CDR3 region has 16 residues. CDR1 and CDR2 from the germline V gene are KGHSH and LQKENI. Donation came from healthy HIV-negative adults that had no recent acute infections or vaccinations. CD4+ cells were split into CD45RA+ naive and CD45RA-negative memory subsets. This entry comes from a study of shared clonotypes between healthy human individuals. Study results and limitations: Naive subsets, compared against memory subsets, generally had larger estimated richness values.

Deep was the level at which the assay was run. Produced via immunoSEQ multiplex PCR; TCRdb's table is partial and in-frame only. The repertoire consists of around 2.3 million clones, with approximately 95% occurring once and the leading ten covering less than 0.15%. V and J are TRBV18 and TRBJ2-7; 7 nucleotides agree with TRBD1. The sequence derives from a man younger than 35 in good health. Sequenced sample: naive CD4+ T cells sorted from blood. Subset here: CD45RA+ positively selected. CDR3 DNA sequence: TGTGCCAGCTCACCCCTTACCGGGACAGCTTTTTACGAGCAGTACTTC. This translates into CASSPLTGTAFYEQYF. Using reference TRBV18 and TRBJ2-7 for the parts outside the CDR3, the full variable domain is NAGVMQNPRHLVRRRGQEARLRCSPMKGHSHVYWYRQLPEEGLKFMVYLQKENIIDESGMPKERFSAEFPKEGPSILRIQQVVRGDSAAYFCASSPLTGTAFYEQYFGPGTRLTVT.